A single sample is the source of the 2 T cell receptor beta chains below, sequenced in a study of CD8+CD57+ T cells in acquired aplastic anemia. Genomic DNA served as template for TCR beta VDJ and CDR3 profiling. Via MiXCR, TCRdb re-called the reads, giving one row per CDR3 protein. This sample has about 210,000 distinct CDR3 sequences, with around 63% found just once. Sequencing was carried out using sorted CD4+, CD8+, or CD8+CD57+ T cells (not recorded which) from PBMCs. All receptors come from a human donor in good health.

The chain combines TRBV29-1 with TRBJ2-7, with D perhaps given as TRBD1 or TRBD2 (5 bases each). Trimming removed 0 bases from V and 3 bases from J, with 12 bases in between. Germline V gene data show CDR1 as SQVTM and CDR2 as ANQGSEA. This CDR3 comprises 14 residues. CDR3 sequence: CSVEDQQGDYEQYF. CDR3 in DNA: TGCAGCGTTGAAGATCAGCAGGGAGACTACGAGCAGTACTTC.

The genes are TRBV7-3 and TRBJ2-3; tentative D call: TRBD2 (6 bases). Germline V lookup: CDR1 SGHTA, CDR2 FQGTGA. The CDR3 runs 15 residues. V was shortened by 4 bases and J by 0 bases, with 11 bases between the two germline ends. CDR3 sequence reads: CASSSGLASTDTQYF. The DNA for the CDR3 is TGTGCCAGCAGCTCGGGACTGGCTAGCACAGATACGCAGTATTTT.